This T cell receptor beta chain was identified in a study of blood T cell repertoires in COVID-19. Study-wide context: Material from acute and convalescent COVID-19 was sourced from the United States, Italy and Spain. The cDNA or gDNA used as material had been derived from T cells, B-cell-depleted T cells, or PBMCs.

Libraries were prepared by immunoSEQ multiplex PCR; TCRdb keeps only in-frame clonotypes and omits some of them. The top ten hold approximately 12% of the sample, which has about 210,000 clones, almost 85% seen once. This clone came up a few times. The CDR3 extends over 14 amino acids. V lost 3 bases and J lost 5, with 16 bases in between. Germline V gene data show CDR1 as SQVTM and CDR2 as ANQGSEA. The rearrangement joins TRBV29-1 to TRBJ1-2, with D maybe TRBD1 (5 bases). Sample: peripheral blood. The TCR was taken from a woman in her 40s with acute or convalescent COVID-19. CDR3 bases: TGCAGCGTTGATTATGGGGGAGGAGGGTATGGCTACACCTTC. As protein: CSVDYGGGGYGYTF. Based on the CDR3 plus reference TRBV29-1 and TRBJ1-2, the full variable domain is SAVISQKPSRDICQRGTSLTIQCQVDSQVTMMFWYRQQPGQSLTLIATANQGSEATYESGFVIDKFPISRPNLTFSTLTVSNMSPEDSSIYLCSVDYGGGGYGYTFGSGTRLTVV.